This paragraph covers one TCR beta chain sequence. The entry originates in a study of shared clonotypes between healthy human individuals. Study-wide background: Per donor, CD8 memory used one plate, CD8 naive used two, CD4 memory used three and CD4 naive used three.

The CDR3 spans 13 residues. Germline trimming cut 8 bases from V and 2 bases from J; bases unmatched to any gene: 3. Germline assignment: CDR1 KGHSH and CDR2 LQKENI. The data were produced by immunoSEQ multiplex PCR, yet TCRdb's version contains in-frame clones alone and is incomplete. The table records about 1.5 million clones, around 97% of them present only once. This chain joins TRBV18 and TRBJ2-7; TRBD1 matches 10 bases. This TCR derives from a man aged 25-45 years in good health. The sequencing sample was made of naive CD4+ T cells sorted from blood. Sample subset: CD45RA+ positively selected. In DNA form, the CDR3 reads TGTGCCAGCGCCGGGACAGGGGCCTACGAGCAGTACTTC. Amino acid sequence: CASAGTGAYEQYF.